The 29 T cell receptor beta chains reported below all come from one sample, sequenced in a study of blood T cell repertoires in COVID-19. TCRdb's table, derived via immunoSEQ multiplex PCR, lists solely in-frame clones and lacks some. The sample lists about 140,000 clones, roughly four fifths occurring once. The material sequenced was peripheral blood. Source of these receptors: a woman in her sixties with acute or convalescent COVID-19.

The chain couples TRBV7-6 to TRBJ2-2; 9 nucleotides agree with TRBD2. Germline-derived CDR1 and CDR2 are SGHVS and FNYEAQ. This CDR3 region has 16 residues. With V trimmed by 3 bases and J by 1 base, 3 bases remained unmatched. The CDR3 DNA sequence: TGTGCCAGCAGCTTCTTAGCGGGGGAGAACACCGGGGAGCTGTTTTTT. Its protein product is CASSFLAGENTGELFF.

This chain connects TRBV6-1 to TRBJ2-7, with TRBD1 as a possible D gene (6 bases). V was cut by 3 bases and J by 1 base, with 7 bases left in between. The CDR3 runs to 13 residues. Germline V gene lookup returns CDR1 MNHNS and CDR2 SASEGT. The CDR3: CASSERGSYEQYF. In nucleotides, the CDR3 is TGTGCCAGCAGTGAGAGGGGGTCCTACGAGCAGTACTTC.

This clone appeared a few times. The junction departs from the called germline gene at one end, perhaps through a read error. The V gene is TRBV3-1 (or the pseudogene TRBV3-2), the J gene TRBJ1-1; no clear D gene. The length of the CDR3 is 11 residues. The V gene's germline CDR1 is LGHDT and CDR2 YNNKEL (reference sequence). The CDR3 nucleotides read TGTGCCAGCACTCCAATAGGAGCGCCGATGTTT. Translated: CASTPIGAPMF.

The chain recombines TRBV12-2 with TRBJ1-2. TRBV12-2 is deemed a pseudogene. The CDR3 contains 17 residues. DNA for the CDR3: TGTGCAAGTCGCTTAGCGGATGGTGGGGGGGCGGAATATGGCTACACCTTC. Residues: CASRLADGGGAEYGYTF.

The chain is built from TRBV19 and TRBJ1-2; TRBD1 aligns across 7 bases. CDR3 length equals 13 residues. Germline-derived CDR1 and CDR2 are LNHDA and SQIVND (reference sequence). Trimming cost V 5 bases and J 6 bases; bases outside gene matches: 6. CDR3 sequence: CASSPGGPNGYTF. CDR3 bases: TGTGCCAGTAGTCCAGGGGGGCCTAATGGCTACACCTTC.

The chain links TRBV4-3 to TRBJ2-3, with 14 bases identical to TRBD2. This CDR3 spans 16 amino acids. V lost 4 bases, J lost 6 bases, and 6 bases stayed unmatched. Germline CDR1 and CDR2: LGHNA and YSLEER. CDR3 protein: CASSPRLAGGYDTQYF. DNA of the CDR3: TGCGCCAGCAGCCCGAGACTAGCGGGAGGGTATGATACGCAGTATTTT.

This clone was seen a handful of times. The chain uses TRBV9 and TRBJ2-5; TRBD1 might be the D (6 bases). CDR1 is SGDLS, CDR2 YYNGEE, per germline. The V gene lost 2 bases and the J gene lost 5 bases, with 13 bases spanning the gap. The CDR3 has 14 amino acids. In nucleotides, the CDR3 is TGTGCCAGCAGCGTTTCCGGGGACATCGAGACCCAGTACTTC. It yields the protein CASSVSGDIETQYF.

The CDR3 sequence is CAWSTLEEKLFF. CDR3 nucleotide sequence: TGTGCCTGGTCGACATTAGAGGAAAAACTGTTTTTT. The chain has TRBV30 and TRBJ1-4; D remains unclear. Trimming removed 5 bases at V and 8 bases at J, with 12 bases between. The germline V gene has CDR1 GTSNPN and CDR2 SVGIG (reference sequence). This CDR3 spans 12 amino acids.

The V and J genes are TRBV3-1 (or the pseudogene TRBV3-2) and TRBJ2-5, with D possibly being TRBD2 (5 bases). The germline V and J ends were trimmed by 4 bases and 1 base, with 13 bases remaining between them. There are 15 residues in the CDR3. Germline CDR1 LGHDT, CDR2 YNNKEL (reference sequence). CDR3 in amino acids: CASSLAGGIQETQYF. DNA for the CDR3: TGTGCCAGCAGCCTGGCGGGTGGAATCCAAGAGACCCAGTACTTC.

The chain links TRBV6-6 to TRBJ1-2, with D uncertain. V was trimmed by 4 bases and J by 1 base, leaving 10 bases between them. CDR1 and CDR2 (germline): MNHNY, SVGAGI (reference sequence). This CDR3 spans 14 amino acids. In DNA form, the CDR3 reads TGTGCCAGCAGTTTTGACACGTTTAACTATGGCTACACCTTC. Protein sequence: CASSFDTFNYGYTF.

This sequence joins TRBV6-1 and TRBJ1-5; D remains unclear. The CDR3 contains 14 residues. V was shortened by 0 bases and J by 3 bases, with 6 bases between the two germline ends. Germline CDR1 and CDR2: MNHNS and SASEGT. The CDR3 DNA reads TGTGCCAGCAGTGAAGCCGGACTCAATCAGCCCCAGCATTTT. As protein: CASSEAGLNQPQHF.

The chain links TRBV3-1 (or the pseudogene TRBV3-2) to TRBJ1-2; possible D gene TRBD1, 5 bases. The CDR3 is 15 residues long. Germline CDR1 is LGHDT and CDR2 is YNNKEL (reference sequence). V lost 2 bases to trimming and J lost 3 bases, with 13 bases between them. The CDR3 here is CASSQSGGTDYGYTF. The CDR3 DNA follows: TGTGCCAGCAGCCAAAGCGGGGGAACTGACTATGGCTACACCTTC.

The gene calls are TRBV28 and TRBJ1-5; D perhaps matches TRBD1 (6 bases). The CDR3 length is 15 residues. Germline V gene lookup returns CDR1 MDHEN and CDR2 SYDVKM. The V and J ends lost 5 bases and 5 bases respectively, with 16 bases between them. The CDR3 loop reads CASSTRRDTHQPQHF. CDR3 DNA: TGTGCCAGCAGTACTCGCCGGGACACTCATCAGCCCCAGCATTTT. Based on the CDR3 plus reference TRBV28 and TRBJ1-5, the full variable domain is DVKVTQSSRYLVKRTGEKVFLECVQDMDHENMFWYRQDPGLGLRLIYFSYDVKMKEKGDIPEGYSVSREKKERFSLILESASTNQTSMYLCASSTRRDTHQPQHFGDGTRLSIL.

The V gene is TRBV9, the J gene TRBJ1-2, with TRBD1 matching over 7 bases. V shed 0 bases and J 5 bases; nucleotides not matched to a gene: 7. The CDR3 runs to 15 residues. Germline V gives CDR1 SGDLS, CDR2 YYNGEE. CDR3 in DNA: TGTGCCAGCAGCGTAGGTGACAGGGCAGGGTATGGCTACACCTTC. Translated: CASSVGDRAGYGYTF.

Only a few counts were recorded for this clone. The chain employs TRBV19 and TRBJ2-2, with 10 bases that match TRBD2. The CDR3 loop spans 18 amino acids. Germline trimming cut 3 bases from V and 5 bases from J; bases unmatched to any gene: 12. Germline V gene sequence: CDR1 LNHDA, CDR2 SQIVND (reference sequence). Here the CDR3 reads CASSILASGRGGTGELFF. As DNA, the CDR3 is TGTGCCAGTAGTATTTTGGCTAGCGGGAGAGGAGGAACCGGGGAGCTGTTTTTT.

V is TRBV19 and J is TRBJ2-6, with no clear D. The CDR3 has 17 amino acids. Trimming pared 6 bases from V and 0 bases from J, leaving 15 bases between. Germline V lookup: CDR1 LNHDA, CDR2 SQIVND (reference sequence). The CDR3 region has the DNA TGTGCCAGTAGCCCAACGGTATATGTCTCTGGGGCCAACGTCCTGACTTTC. Residues: CASSPTVYVSGANVLTF.

CDR3 protein: CASSLAEDSPLHF. The CDR3 DNA reads as TGCGCCAGCAGCTTGGCCGAGGATTCACCCCTCCACTTT. The genes are TRBV5-1 and TRBJ1-6; no definite D call. CDR3 length equals 13 residues. The V and J ends lost 0 bases and 8 bases respectively, with 6 bases between them. The germline V gene encodes CDR1 SGHRS and CDR2 YFSETQ.

The chain couples TRBV25-1 to TRBJ2-7; 8 bases are a match to TRBD1. This CDR3 is built from 15 residues. Germline values: CDR1 MGHDK, CDR2 SYGVNS. The V segment lost 5 bases and the J segment 6 bases; nucleotides outside the gene matches: 12. In nucleotides, the CDR3 is TGTGCCAGCAGTCATTTTAAAGGGACAGGAATCGAGCAGTACTTC. The encoded protein is CASSHFKGTGIEQYF.

This clone was observed a single time. This chain joins TRBV6-2 or TRBV6-3 and TRBJ1-1; D is unclear. Germline V CDR1 and CDR2: MNHEY, SVGEGT. V was trimmed by 2 bases and J by 0 bases, leaving 22 bases between them. The CDR3 has 19 residues. The CDR3 sequence is CASSYSIHTIRKLNTEAFF. The CDR3 nucleotides read TGTGCCAGCAGTTACAGTATACACACGATCAGGAAACTGAACACTGAAGCTTTCTTT.

V gene TRBV4-2 combines with J gene TRBJ2-4; 15 bases are a match to TRBD2. This CDR3 contains 23 residues. Germline CDR1 reads LGHNA; CDR2 reads YNFKEQ. V shed 4 bases, J shed 0 bases, and the junction held 19 bases outside the gene matches. The CDR3 region has the DNA TGTGCCAGCAGCCCTTCGCCGAATGTAGGACTAGCGGGAGGGCCGGGAGCCAAAAACATTCAGTACTTC. Protein sequence: CASSPSPNVGLAGGPGAKNIQYF.

The chain links TRBV28 to TRBJ2-1, with 10 nucleotides matching TRBD2. The CDR3 sequence is 15 residues long. J gave up 6 bases and V 6 bases, and 8 bases lay outside the gene matches. Looked up from germline, CDR1 is MDHEN and CDR2 is SYDVKM. CDR3 amino acids: CASRELAGIFNEQFF. The DNA of the CDR3 is TGTGCCAGCAGAGAACTAGCGGGAATCTTCAATGAGCAGTTCTTC.

This clone was observed a handful of times. J is TRBJ2-1 and V is TRBV18; the match to TRBD2 covers 13 bases. This CDR3 has 14 residues. J lost 10 bases, V lost 3 bases, and 3 bases had no gene match. Germline CDR1 KGHSH, CDR2 LQKENI. The CDR3 nucleotides read TGTGCCAGCTCACCCGGACTAGCGGGAGACGAGCAGTTCTTC. Protein sequence: CASSPGLAGDEQFF.

The J gene is TRBJ2-2, the V gene TRBV27; no firm D call. V lost 2 bases, J lost 0 bases, and 10 bases lay in between. The CDR3 extends over 16 amino acids. The germline V gene has CDR1 MNHEY and CDR2 SMNVEV (reference sequence). CDR3 bases: TGTGCCAGCAGTTTAGACGGCGGCGCGAACACCGGGGAGCTGTTTTTT. Encoded protein: CASSLDGGANTGELFF.

This clone showed up just once. This rearrangement joins TRBV9 to TRBJ2-3, with D perhaps matching TRBD2 (6 bases). V lost 8 bases to trimming and J lost 2 bases, with 15 bases between them. The CDR3 totals 14 residues. The V gene's germline CDR1 is SGDLS and CDR2 YYNGEE. The CDR3 DNA sequence: TGTGCCAGTCGAAAGGGACTCACCACAGATACGCAGTATTTT. It yields the protein CASRKGLTTDTQYF.

J is TRBJ2-2 and V is TRBV10-2; the D gene is possibly TRBD1 (6 bases). CDR1 is WSHSY, CDR2 SAAADI, per germline. Between the trimmed V and J ends, which lost 6 bases and 8 bases, there was a span of 16 bases. The CDR3 sequence is 14 residues long. Written as DNA, the CDR3 is TGCGCCAGCAGGGGGGCCAGTGGGACGGGGGAGCTGTTTTTT. This encodes CASRGASGTGELFF.

This clone turned up a few times. The rearrangement joins TRBV27 to TRBJ1-5, with 11 bases that match TRBD1. The J segment lost 5 bases and the V segment lost 6 bases, leaving 3 bases of the junction unmatched. The length of the CDR3 is 14 residues. Germline CDR1 is MNHEY and CDR2 is SMNVEV (reference sequence). CDR3 bases: TGTGCCAGCAGGAGGGACAGGGGGGATCAGCCCCAGCATTTT. As protein: CASRRDRGDQPQHF.

Points on this clone: The junction departs from the called germline gene at one end, perhaps through a read error. The genes are TRBV3-1 (or the pseudogene TRBV3-2) and TRBJ1-4; D ambiguous. The CDR3 sequence is 13 residues long. Germline CDR1 LGHDT, CDR2 YNNKEL (reference sequence). The CDR3 sequence is CASSPPGHSPPYF. The DNA of the CDR3 is TGTGCCAGCAGCCCCCCAGGTCACAGTCCCCCCTATTTT.

This chain uses TRBV29-1 with TRBJ2-3; 7 nucleotides match TRBD2. V was pared by 7 bases and J by 1 base, with 8 bases of the junction left unmatched. This CDR3 comprises 14 residues. Germline loops: CDR1 SQVTM, CDR2 ANQGSEA. The CDR3 loop reads CSALSGYGTDTQYF. The CDR3, as DNA: TGCAGCGCCCTTAGCGGGTACGGCACAGATACGCAGTATTTT.

The J gene is TRBJ2-7, the V gene TRBV6-5; 8 bases map to TRBD1. The CDR3 sequence is 15 residues long. V lost 6 bases to trimming and J lost 3 bases; unmatched junction nucleotides: 10. Germline V gene data show CDR1 as MNHEY and CDR2 as SVGAGI. The chain's CDR3 is CASRGEETGDYEQYF. CDR3 nucleotides: TGTGCCAGCAGGGGGGAGGAGACAGGGGACTACGAGCAGTACTTC.